This TCR beta chain was identified in a study of cytomegalovirus exposure and HLA in healthy donors. This clone counts as medium-sized (0.01 to 0.1%). The antigen remains unidentified. Vbeta (60) and Jbeta (13) primers were used in the PCR. Sequenced by immunoSEQ multiplex PCR; TCRdb stores in-frame clones only, minus some. The table records about 30,000 clones, about 83% of them present only once. Study-wide findings and caveats: TRBV6-2, TRBV6-3 and some other V segments were unresolvable in 87-base-pair reads.

Germline CDR1 and CDR2: MNHNS and SASEGT. V was clipped by 0 bases and J by 3 bases, with 14 bases between them. The CDR3 runs to 16 residues. Input material: PBMCs. This chain joins TRBV6-1 and TRBJ1-2, with a tentative D call TRBD1 (5 bases). This TCR came from a boy under 18 in good health and CMV-seronegative. CDR3 sequence: CASSEATGEGHYGYTF. In DNA, the CDR3 is TGTGCCAGCAGTGAAGCGACGGGGGAAGGACACTATGGCTACACCTTC.